This passage covers 2 T cell receptor beta chains from one sample sequenced in a study of identical twins (dated by TCRdb to about 2016). Library preparation used 5' RACE. Sequencing took place on an Illumina HiSeq 2000. The public sequencing data were trimmed at Q25 with fastp and processed into clonotypes with MiXCR by TCRdb, which kept only in-frame beta chains. CDR3 protein sequences are deduplicated, and each keeps its most common genes and DNA. Within this sample are about 890,000 distinct CDR3 sequences, with 12% of them counted one time only. Around 1.5% of the sample rests with the top ten. A further study also used this sample, focusing on yellow fever vaccine responses in identical twins.

Sequenced input: PBMCs. The source of these receptors is a woman under 30 in good health.

This clonotype was found a few times. The V and J genes are TRBV11-2 and TRBJ2-7, with 7 bases lining up with TRBD2. Germline V CDR1 and CDR2: SGHAT, FQNNGV. The CDR3 runs to 15 residues. The V and J ends lost 2 bases and 3 bases, in that order; junction bases with no gene match: 7. Here the CDR3 DNA reads TGTGCCAGCAGCTTAATTGCGGGGGAATTCTACGAGCAGTACGTC. Translating gives CASSLIAGEFYEQYV.

The chain carries TRBV5-1 and TRBJ1-1, with unresolved D. CDR1 and CDR2 (germline): SGHRS, YFSETQ. The length of the CDR3 is 14 residues. V was cut by 6 bases and J by 1 base, with 13 bases left in between. CDR3 in DNA: TGCGCCAGCACCCGAGAGACAAGGAACACTGAAGCTTTCTTT. Protein product: CASTRETRNTEAFF.